Following are 23 T cell receptor beta chains from one sample sequenced in a study of early T cells in non-severe SARS-CoV-2 infection. TCRdb re-derived calls from the 5' RACE reads in MiXCR, one entry per CDR3 protein. The table has 55,000 to 85,000 distinct CDR3 sequences, roughly an eighth seen once; the top ten hold around an eighth. Sequenced input: whole blood. The receptor source for this set is an adult who was a healthcare worker with PCR-confirmed SARS-CoV-2 infection or an uninfected control (not recorded which).

This sequence joins TRBV7-9 and TRBJ1-2, with TRBD1 as a possible D gene (6 bases). The CDR3 covers 12 residues. V was trimmed by 4 bases and J by 4 bases, leaving 7 bases between them. In germline, CDR1 is SEHNR, CDR2 FQNEAQ (reference sequence). The CDR3 DNA reads as TGTGCCAGCAGCTCGGACAGCTATGGCTACACCTTC. It translates to CASSSDSYGYTF.

This clonotype was observed many times. The chain combines TRBV7-2 with TRBJ2-7; the D call may be TRBD1 or TRBD2 (5 bases each). Germline CDR1 is SGHTA and CDR2 is FQGNSA. CDR3 length: 13 amino acids. The V end was cut by 5 bases, the J end by 6 bases, with 14 bases between. The CDR3 loop is CASSRDHTGEQYF. In nucleotides, the CDR3 is TGTGCCAGCAGCCGGGACCACACAGGCGAGCAGTACTTC.

Remarks on this clonotype: This CDR3 is missing its conserved last phenylalanine or tryptophan, likely due to a read error. This chain uses TRBV11-2 with TRBJ2-2; TRBD2 is a possible D gene (6 bases). CDR3 size: 13 residues. CDR1 SGHAT and CDR2 FQNNGV come from the germline V gene. Trimming removed 6 bases at V and 7 bases at J, with 12 bases between. DNA of the CDR3: TGTGCCAGCAGTTCTAGCGCTAGCGGGGAGCTGTTTCTT. This encodes CASSSSASGELFL.

The chain employs TRBV5-6 and TRBJ1-6; D unresolved. The CDR3 totals 13 residues. Trimming stripped 1 base from V and 7 bases from J, with 6 bases between. CDR1 and CDR2 from the germline V gene are SGHDT and YYEEEE. The CDR3 protein is CASSLRPNSPLHF. The DNA of the CDR3 is TGTGCCAGCAGCTTGCGGCCAAATTCACCCCTCCACTTT. The whole variable domain, filled in from reference TRBV5-6 and TRBJ1-6, reads DAGVTQSPTHLIKTRGQQVTLRCSPKSGHDTVSWYQQALGQGPQFIFQYYEEEERQRGNFPDRFSGHQFPNYSSELNVNALLLGDSALYLCASSLRPNSPLHFGNGTRLTVT.

The chain recombines TRBV6-2 or TRBV6-3 with TRBJ2-7; TRBD1 or TRBD2 may be the D gene (6 bases each). V was cut by 5 bases and J by 3 bases, with 17 bases left in between. The CDR3 runs 15 residues. Per the germline V gene, CDR1 is MNHEY and CDR2 is SVGEGT. The CDR3 sequence: CASSPETQGGYEQYF. DNA for the CDR3: TGTGCCAGCAGTCCGGAAACACAGGGAGGCTACGAGCAGTACTTC.

This chain connects TRBV9 to TRBJ2-3, with D perhaps matching TRBD1 (6 bases). The V end was cut by 7 bases, the J end by 3 bases, with 12 bases between. CDR3 length equals 13 residues. The germline V gene encodes CDR1 SGDLS and CDR2 YYNGEE. The CDR3 nucleotides are TGTGCCAGCGAGGGGGTCGGGACAGATACGCAGTATTTT. Protein product: CASEGVGTDTQYF.

The chain recombines TRBV7-2 with TRBJ2-1; 7 positions match TRBD1. V gave up 5 bases and J gave up 6 bases; unmatched junction bases: 13. The germline gives CDR1 SGHTA, CDR2 FQGNSA. The CDR3 has 16 amino acids. CDR3 DNA sequence: TGTGCCAGCAGCCGAGACAGGGCACCTGGGGGCAATGAGCAGTTCTTC. Its protein product is CASSRDRAPGGNEQFF.

The CDR3 region is CSVESRISTDTQYF. In DNA form, the CDR3 reads TGCAGCGTTGAAAGCAGGATTAGCACAGATACGCAGTATTTT. The chain carries TRBV29-1 and TRBJ2-3; D is uncertain. The CDR3 length is 14 residues. Germline V gene data show CDR1 as SQVTM and CDR2 as ANQGSEA. The ends were cut back, 2 bases at V and 0 bases at J, with 9 bases in the middle.

This clonotype was found a few times. The chain combines TRBV27 with TRBJ1-1, with D possibly TRBD1 on 5 matching bases. This CDR3 has 13 residues. Deletions cut 8 bases from V and 6 bases from J, with 16 bases between. Germline loops: CDR1 MNHEY, CDR2 SMNVEV (reference sequence). CDR3 sequence reads: CASRTFLVSEAFF. The CDR3 DNA reads TGTGCCAGCCGGACATTCTTGGTGTCTGAAGCTTTCTTT.

As to this clonotype: Compared with germline, one end of the junction differs, possibly owing to a read error. This sequence joins TRBV4-2 and TRBJ1-4; 10 bases fit TRBD1. Per germline, CDR1 LGHNA and CDR2 YNFKEQ. CDR3 size: 16 residues. The CDR3 is CASSQAPGTGDEKPFF. The CDR3 DNA reads as TGTGCCAGCAGCCAGGCACCCGGGACAGGGGATGAAAAACCGTTTTTT.

The chain uses TRBV7-2 and TRBJ2-7; maybe TRBD1 (5 bases). The V end was cut by 1 base, the J end by 2 bases, with 12 bases between. The CDR3 is made up of 15 amino acids. Germline loops: CDR1 SGHTA, CDR2 FQGNSA. The CDR3 DNA sequence: TGTGCCAGCAGCTTAGGTGGGCTAGGGGCCTACGAGCAGTACTTC. It is translated as CASSLGGLGAYEQYF.

This rearrangement joins TRBV7-2 to TRBJ1-1; TRBD1 is a possible D gene (6 bases). The CDR3 has 15 residues. Germline CDR1 reads SGHTA; CDR2 reads FQGNSA. V shed 2 bases and J shed 1 base, with 11 bases lying between them. The CDR3 bases are TGTGCCAGCAGCTTACGCGGACAGCGGAACACTGAAGCTTTCTTT. This sequence encodes CASSLRGQRNTEAFF.

This clonotype was found many times. The V call is TRBV12-3 or TRBV12-4, the J call TRBJ2-7; no reliable D call. The CDR3 spans 15 residues. V was clipped by 2 bases and J by 2 bases, with 13 bases between them. CDR3: CASSLSLVVAYEQYF. CDR3 in DNA: TGTGCCAGCAGTTTAAGTTTAGTAGTGGCCTACGAGCAGTACTTC.

This clonotype was recorded at least ten times. The rearrangement joins TRBV25-1 to TRBJ1-2; a weak D match, TRBD1 (5 bases). The germline V and J ends were trimmed by 1 base and 4 bases, with 10 bases remaining between them. CDR3 length: 14 residues. In germline, CDR1 is MGHDK, CDR2 SYGVNS. This CDR3 reads CASSEWGGTYGYTF. CDR3 sequence (DNA): TGTGCCAGCAGTGAATGGGGAGGGACCTATGGCTACACCTTC.

Only a few counts were recorded for this clonotype. The V and J genes are TRBV5-1 and TRBJ1-2; 10 bases align to TRBD1. The germline V gene has CDR1 SGHRS and CDR2 YFSETQ. This CDR3 is 15 amino acids long. The V gene end was trimmed by 4 bases and the J gene end by 3 bases; junction bases not matched to a gene: 6. The CDR3, as DNA: TGCGCCAGCAGCCCCAGGGACAGGGGAGACTATGGCTACACCTTC. It encodes CASSPRDRGDYGYTF.

The CDR3 region has the DNA TGTGCCAGCAGTGAACGGGTATCCTCTGGGTCAAATGAGCAGTTCTTC. Protein product: CASSERVSSGSNEQFF. This chain joins TRBV6-4 and TRBJ2-1; D is unclear. The CDR3 is 16 amino acids. Trimming shortened V by 3 bases and J by 7 bases, and 19 bases separated the two germline ends. Germline values: CDR1 MRHNA, CDR2 SNTAGT.

The chain combines TRBV29-1 with TRBJ1-1; the D is unclear. There are 10 residues in the CDR3. The germline V gene encodes CDR1 SQVTM and CDR2 ANQGSEA. V lost 5 bases, J lost 5 bases, and 6 bases lay in between. The CDR3 DNA reads as TGCAGCGTTTATAAAACTGAAGCTTTCTTT. It translates to CSVYKTEAFF.

V usage is TRBV16 and J usage is TRBJ2-7; 8 bases fit TRBD1. The CDR3 loop spans 16 amino acids. Germline loops: CDR1 KGHSY, CDR2 FQNENV. V shed 4 bases, J shed 0 bases, and the junction held 8 bases outside the gene matches. CDR3 loop: CASSPTTGAVSYEQYF. Here the CDR3 DNA reads TGTGCCAGCAGCCCTACGACAGGGGCCGTCTCCTACGAGCAGTACTTC.

This clonotype appeared a few times. This sequence joins TRBV7-9 and TRBJ1-2, with 7 bases identical to TRBD1. The trim removed 2 bases at V and 2 bases at J, leaving 8 bases unmatched. The germline V gene has CDR1 SEHNR and CDR2 FQNEAQ (reference sequence). The CDR3 sequence is 16 residues long. CDR3 sequence reads: CASSLLLGTANYGYTF. The CDR3, as DNA: TGTGCCAGCAGCTTATTACTAGGGACAGCGAACTATGGCTACACCTTC.

The rearrangement uses TRBV29-1 and TRBJ2-4, with D perhaps matching TRBD1 or TRBD2 (5 bases each). The CDR3 has 14 residues. CDR1 and CDR2 (germline): SQVTM, ANQGSEA. V dropped 6 bases and J dropped 5 bases, with 17 bases sitting between them. The CDR3 here is CSVGRVRGENIQYF. The CDR3 nucleotides are TGCAGCGTCGGGCGTGTTCGAGGGGAAAACATTCAGTACTTC.

This clonotype was observed a few times. The V call is TRBV27, the J call TRBJ1-2; maybe TRBD1 (5 bases). The CDR3 extends over 14 amino acids. Trimming stripped 6 bases from V and 8 bases from J, with 19 bases between. CDR1 is MNHEY and CDR2 is SMNVEV in the germline V gene (reference sequence). The CDR3 reads CASRTRDGLGGYTF. The CDR3 region has the DNA TGTGCCAGCAGAACAAGGGACGGGCTAGGAGGCTACACCTTC.

This clonotype was detected ten times or more. The chain has TRBV27 and TRBJ2-1; either TRBD1 or TRBD2 may fit D (5 bases each). Trimming took 4 bases from V and 10 from J, leaving 11 bases between them. This CDR3 has 12 amino acids. In germline, CDR1 is MNHEY, CDR2 SMNVEV (reference sequence). The CDR3 nucleotides read TGTGCCAGCAGTTCGGGACCGCAAGAGCAGTTCTTC. This codes for CASSSGPQEQFF.

This clonotype has at least ten counts. V gene TRBV2 combines with J gene TRBJ2-5, with TRBD1 as a possible D gene (5 bases). The CDR3 covers 14 residues. Deletions cut 5 bases from V and 1 base from J, with 11 bases between. CDR1 SNHLY and CDR2 FYNNEI come from the germline V gene. In DNA form, the CDR3 reads TGTGCCAGCAGTCTGACAGCGAGCCAAGAGACCCAGTACTTC. Protein product: CASSLTASQETQYF.